A selection of T cell receptor beta chains follows, all from one sample in a study of T cells in Graves' hyperthyroidism and ophthalmopathy. TCRdb reanalysed the multiplex PCR reads using MiXCR and keeps one entry per CDR3 protein. This sample has more than 500,000 distinct CDR3 sequences, with 40% to 50% found just once. Sequencing was carried out using peripheral blood or thyroid tissue (not recorded which). Receptors originate from an adult woman with Graves' disease, either hyperthyroidism or ophthalmopathy (not recorded which). Both conserved end residues are part of each CDR3. A D gene is named only where the DNA matches it firmly. Rows may omit the clone size; those that give it use once, few, many or a size class.

few,.,TRBV29-1,TRBJ2-7,CSLEGGAYEQYF,TGCAGCTTAGAAGGAGGGGCCTACGAGCAGTACTTC
many,.,TRBV6-5,TRBJ1-4,CASSPGVNEKLFF,TGTGCCAGCAGCCCAGGGGTAAATGAAAAACTGTTTTTT
.,TRBD2,TRBV25-1,TRBJ2-5,CACSAPGAGGETQYF,TGTGCCTGCAGTGCCCCCGGGGCGGGAGGCGAGACCCAGTACTTC
.,.,TRBV12-3/TRBV12-4,TRBJ1-5,CASSYPRKRRQPQHF,TGTGCCAGCAGTTACCCACGGAAGCGACGTCAGCCCCAGCATTTT
few,.,TRBV12-3/TRBV12-4,TRBJ1-1,CASSAQGTEAFF,TGTGCCAGCAGTGCCCAGGGGACTGAAGCTTTCTTT
few,TRBD2,TRBV9,TRBJ2-7,CASSRWREGYYEQYF,TGTGCCAGCAGCCGGTGGCGGGAGGGGTACTACGAGCAGTACTTC
.,.,TRBV29-1,TRBJ2-2,CSVKGSGELFF,TGCAGCGTTAAGGGTTCCGGGGAGCTGTTTTTT
few,.,TRBV29-1,TRBJ2-7,CSVGDWAYEQYF,TGCAGCGTTGGGGACTGGGCCTACGAGCAGTACTTC
.,.,TRBV29-1,TRBJ1-3,CSVAGGKAGNTIYF,TGCAGCGTTGCCGGGGGAAAGGCTGGAAACACCATATATTTT
.,TRBD1,TRBV7-9,TRBJ2-6,CASSHRDRLLSGANVLTF,TGTGCCAGCAGCCACCGGGACAGGCTACTCTCTGGGGCCAACGTCCTGACTTTC
many,.,TRBV7-3,TRBJ2-2,CASSPLATNTGELFF,TGTGCCAGCAGCCCCCTGGCGACGAACACCGGGGAGCTGTTTTTT
few,TRBD1,TRBV7-2,TRBJ1-2,CASSGGGTGAAGYTF,TGTGCCAGCAGCGGTGGCGGGACAGGGGCGGCTGGCTACACCTTC
few,TRBD1,TRBV2,TRBJ1-6,CATAGGWNSPLHF,TGTGCCACCGCAGGGGGCTGGAATTCACCCCTCCACTTT
once,TRBD1,TRBV6-6,TRBJ2-7,CASFRQGSYEQYF,TGTGCCAGCTTTAGACAGGGATCCTACGAGCAGTACTTC
.,.,TRBV20-1,TRBJ1-2,CSARAGTYGYTF,TGCAGTGCTAGAGCCGGAACCTATGGCTACACCTTC
once,.,TRBV10-3,TRBJ1-1,CAISSLWSTEAFF,TGTGCCATCAGCTCCCTGTGGAGCACTGAAGCTTTCTTT
few,.,TRBV7-9,TRBJ1-1,CASTRQGGRTEAFF,TGTGCCAGTACCCGACAAGGAGGTCGGACTGAAGCTTTCTTT
many,TRBD2,TRBV7-2,TRBJ2-7,CASSLVAGSYEQYF,TGTGCCAGCAGCTTAGTAGCGGGAAGCTACGAGCAGTACTTC
.,.,TRBV7-9,TRBJ2-2,CASSLVDTYTGELFF,TGTGCCAGCAGCTTAGTCGACACCTACACCGGGGAGCTGTTTTTT
many,TRBD2,TRBV29-1,TRBJ2-5,CSVGGTTIAQYF,TGCAGCGTTGGGGGGACTACGATTGCCCAGTACTTC
many,.,TRBV6-5,TRBJ2-5,CATLRQETQYF,TGTGCCACACTACGACAAGAGACCCAGTACTTC
.,.,TRBV19,TRBJ1-5,CASSRWGRNQPQHF,TGTGCCAGTAGTCGCTGGGGGAGGAATCAGCCCCAGCATTTT
.,.,TRBV12-5,TRBJ2-2,CASGTGLRSTGELFF,TGTGCTAGTGGTACAGGACTAAGGTCAACCGGGGAGCTGTTTTTT
few,.,TRBV15,TRBJ1-5,CATSRDRTGRPSQPQHF,TGTGCCACCAGCAGAGATAGAACAGGGAGGCCCAGTCAGCCCCAGCATTTT
.,.,TRBV24-1,TRBJ1-2,CATSVFQGNGYTF,TGTGCCACCAGTGTGTTTCAGGGGAACGGCTACACCTTC
.,.,TRBV29-1,TRBJ1-1,CSAVDIGRVNTEAFF,TGCAGCGCCGTGGACATCGGTAGGGTTAACACTGAAGCTTTCTTT
many,.,TRBV5-1,TRBJ2-7,CASSQDPQRSYEQYF,TGCGCCAGCAGCCAGGACCCTCAACGCTCCTACGAGCAGTACTTC
.,.,TRBV10-3,TRBJ2-7,CASASSLEGVTTYEQYF,TGTGCCTCCGCCAGCAGCTTGGAGGGCGTAACAACCTACGAGCAGTACTTC
.,.,TRBV9,TRBJ2-5,CASSVGKLGRETQYF,TGTGCCAGCAGCGTAGGAAAGTTGGGGCGAGAGACCCAGTACTTC
.,TRBD2,TRBV19,TRBJ2-7,CASSIGLAGGNEQYF,TGTGCCAGTAGTATTGGACTAGCGGGAGGGAACGAGCAGTACTTC